This TCR beta chain was identified in a study of blood T cell repertoires in COVID-19. Some clones are missing from TCRdb's copy, which holds only in-frame ones; the method was immunoSEQ multiplex PCR. The sample contains around 16,000 clones, roughly 84% of which appear only once. The length of the CDR3 is 19 residues. The trim removed 0 bases at V and 5 bases at J, leaving 11 bases unmatched. CDR1 WNHNN and CDR2 SYGVQD come from the germline V gene (reference sequence). Material for sequencing was peripheral blood. The gene calls are TRBV10-1 and TRBJ2-1, with TRBD2 matching 12 bases. The sequence derives from a human donor in a cohort sampled during active COVID-19. DNA of the CDR3: TGCGCCAGCAGTGAGTCTGGACTAGCGGGGCGCCTATTTGACAATGAGCAGTTCTTC. It specifies CASSESGLAGRLFDNEQFF.